This T cell receptor beta chain was found in a study of cytomegalovirus exposure and HLA in healthy donors. Concerning this clone itself: Its antigen remains unidentified. Other nucleotide sequences from this sample produce the same CDR3.

Study conclusions and caveats: About 90% or about 30% of the time was how often most TCR beta V segments were productive, according to an earlier analysis.

PCR was performed using 60 Vbeta and 13 Jbeta primers. Sequencing was performed with immunoSEQ multiplex PCR; in TCRdb, only in-frame clones are kept and a portion is missing. Recorded for this sample: about 77,000 clones. The sequence came from a man aged 50 to 59 in good health and CMV-seropositive. The sequenced sample was PBMCs.

CDR3: CASGRGDTQYF. The CDR3 region has the DNA TGTGCCAGCGGTCGCGGAGATACGCAGTATTTT. This chain connects TRBV11-3 to TRBJ2-3; D gene uncertain. The germline gives CDR1 SGHNT, CDR2 YENEEA. This CDR3 spans 11 amino acids. Trimming took 8 bases from V and 5 from J, leaving 8 bases between them.